The 23 T cell receptor beta chains listed next were all sequenced from one sample in a study of T cells expressing NK-cell markers. From its re-call of the 5' RACE reads, TCRdb lists each CDR3 protein once, without DNA. The sample data list about 180,000 distinct CDR3 sequences. The sample taken for sequencing was blood T cells: a sorted CD56 or NKG2C T cell subset, CD4+ or CD8+ T cells, or bulk PBMC T cells (not recorded which). Every receptor here comes from a woman between 18 and 70 years old in good health.

The chain carries TRBV7-9 and TRBJ2-1; TCRdb's D gene call, TRBD2, goes unchecked for lack of DNA. This CDR3 is built from 14 residues. Germline values: CDR1 SEHNR, CDR2 FQNEAQ (reference sequence). CDR3 residues: CASGSGDNNNEQFF.

The rearrangement links TRBV20-1 to TRBJ2-1; TCRdb lists TRBD1, though no DNA is available to test this call. CDR3 length: 16 amino acids. Germline loops: CDR1 DFQATT, CDR2 SNEGSKA (reference sequence). CDR3 protein: CSARSIQGAQIYEQFF.

This chain connects TRBV5-1 to TRBJ2-5; the D gene TCRdb calls, TRBD2, cannot be checked with no DNA. The CDR3 is made up of 16 amino acids. Germline CDR1 and CDR2: SGHRS and YFSETQ. The CDR3 sequence: CASREIAGGNPRTQYF.

The chain recombines TRBV6-1 with TRBJ1-1. CDR1 MNHNS and CDR2 SASEGT come from the germline V gene. This CDR3 contains 12 residues. Here the CDR3 reads CASTRPTFEAFF.

This chain joins TRBV6-1 and TRBJ2-3; TCRdb reports TRBD2, a call that lacks DNA to check it against. There are 14 residues in the CDR3. CDR1 and CDR2 (germline): MNHNS, SASEGT. CDR3 loop: CASSEGSFADTQYF.

J is TRBJ2-3 and V is TRBV24-1; TCRdb gives TRBD1 as the D gene, but with no DNA this cannot be confirmed. Germline V gene data show CDR1 as KGHDR and CDR2 as SFDVKD. This CDR3 is 18 amino acids long. The CDR3 loop reads CATSDPGAAGTGGDTQYF.

This CDR3 reads CSVLIRDRGFNEQFF. The chain combines TRBV29-1 with TRBJ2-1; absent DNA, TCRdb's TRBD1 call cannot be checked. Germline assignment: CDR1 SQVTM and CDR2 ANQGSEA. This CDR3 has 15 amino acids.

The rearrangement links TRBV9 to TRBJ2-3; TCRdb designates TRBD2, a call that cannot be tested without DNA. CDR1 SGDLS and CDR2 YYNGEE come from the germline V gene. CDR3 length: 16 residues. CDR3 in amino acids: CASSVDGGEWADTQYF.

The chain recombines TRBV3-1 with TRBJ2-5. Germline V gene sequence: CDR1 LGHDT, CDR2 YNNKEL (reference sequence). The CDR3 sequence is 14 residues long. CDR3 residues: CASSQAARLETQYF.

This rearrangement joins TRBV5-6 to TRBJ1-1; as DNA is missing, the TRBD1 call by TCRdb cannot be tested. Germline V gene sequence: CDR1 SGHDT, CDR2 YYEEEE. CDR3 size: 13 residues. The CDR3 is CASSGTGWSEAFF.

The chain links TRBV18 to TRBJ2-5; TCRdb selects TRBD2, and the lack of DNA leaves this call unchecked. The CDR3 loop spans 16 amino acids. CDR1 is KGHSH, CDR2 LQKENI, per germline. This chain's CDR3 is CASSPTYLTAGETQYF.

The V and J genes are TRBV29-1 and TRBJ2-7. Per the germline V gene, CDR1 is SQVTM and CDR2 is ANQGSEA. CDR3 length: 11 amino acids. CDR3: CSVEASYEQYF.

This chain connects TRBV7-3 to TRBJ2-1; as DNA is missing, the TRBD2 call by TCRdb cannot be tested. This CDR3 region has 15 residues. The germline gives CDR1 SGHTA, CDR2 FQGTGA. CDR3 loop: CASSLGPGAYNEQFF.

The V call is TRBV20-1, the J call TRBJ2-2; TCRdb indicates TRBD1, and absent DNA this call remains unverified. The CDR3 runs to 16 residues. Per germline, CDR1 DFQATT and CDR2 SNEGSKA (reference sequence). This CDR3 is CSARKRKGQNTGELFF.

The chain joins TRBV2 to TRBJ2-3; TCRdb indicates TRBD2, and absent DNA this call remains unverified. The CDR3 is 14 residues long. Germline-derived CDR1 and CDR2 are SNHLY and FYNNEI. This CDR3 is CATSGDLAPDTQYF.

The chain combines TRBV28 with TRBJ1-1. The CDR3 has 14 residues. CDR1 MDHEN and CDR2 SYDVKM come from the germline V gene. CDR3 loop: CASSLHPMNTEAFF. Combining the CDR3 with reference TRBV28 and TRBJ1-1 gives the whole variable domain DVKVTQSSRYLVKRTGEKVFLECVQDMDHENMFWYRQDPGLGLRLIYFSYDVKMKEKGDIPEGYSVSREKKERFSLILESASTNQTSMYLCASSLHPMNTEAFFGQGTRLTVV.

The genes are TRBV5-1 and TRBJ2-3; TCRdb picks TRBD2, but there is no DNA to check that call. CDR1 and CDR2 (germline): SGHRS, YFSETQ. The CDR3 is made up of 16 amino acids. This chain's CDR3 is CASSLLLAGRLDTQYF. The variable domain in full, completed from reference TRBV5-1 and TRBJ2-3, reads KAGVTQTPRYLIKTRGQQVTLSCSPISGHRSVSWYQQTPGQGLQFLFEYFSETQRNKGNFPGRFSGRQFSNSRSEMNVSTLELGDSALYLCASSLLLAGRLDTQYFGPGTRLTVL.

The V gene is TRBV5-1, the J gene TRBJ1-5. Germline lookup yields CDR1 SGHRS and CDR2 YFSETQ. CDR3 length: 14 amino acids. This chain's CDR3 is CASSLDSSNQPQHF.

V usage is TRBV12-3 or TRBV12-4 and J usage is TRBJ2-2; TCRdb's D call, TRBD1, is unchecked because there is no DNA. The CDR3 contains 14 residues. The CDR3 region is CASSGQLGTGELFF.

The rearrangement joins TRBV7-7 to TRBJ1-1. CDR3 size: 12 residues. Germline assignment: CDR1 SSHAT and CDR2 FNYEAQ (reference sequence). The CDR3 sequence: CASSFGDTEAFF.

The chain recombines TRBV20-1 with TRBJ2-1; TCRdb names TRBD2, which stays unverified in the absence of DNA. This CDR3 is 17 amino acids long. The V gene's germline CDR1 is DFQATT and CDR2 SNEGSKA (reference sequence). This chain's CDR3 is CSARPSTSGGSLHEQFF.

This sequence joins TRBV5-1 and TRBJ2-7; TCRdb reports TRBD2, a call that lacks DNA to check it against. Per the germline V gene, CDR1 is SGHRS and CDR2 is YFSETQ. CDR3 length: 16 amino acids. CDR3 residues: CAIPLKTSGIHYEQYF.

The rearrangement uses TRBV3-1 and TRBJ1-6; there is no DNA to check the TCRdb D call of TRBD1. The CDR3 consists of 13 residues. Per germline, CDR1 LGHDT and CDR2 YNNKEL (reference sequence). This CDR3 reads CASSQGGDSPLHF.